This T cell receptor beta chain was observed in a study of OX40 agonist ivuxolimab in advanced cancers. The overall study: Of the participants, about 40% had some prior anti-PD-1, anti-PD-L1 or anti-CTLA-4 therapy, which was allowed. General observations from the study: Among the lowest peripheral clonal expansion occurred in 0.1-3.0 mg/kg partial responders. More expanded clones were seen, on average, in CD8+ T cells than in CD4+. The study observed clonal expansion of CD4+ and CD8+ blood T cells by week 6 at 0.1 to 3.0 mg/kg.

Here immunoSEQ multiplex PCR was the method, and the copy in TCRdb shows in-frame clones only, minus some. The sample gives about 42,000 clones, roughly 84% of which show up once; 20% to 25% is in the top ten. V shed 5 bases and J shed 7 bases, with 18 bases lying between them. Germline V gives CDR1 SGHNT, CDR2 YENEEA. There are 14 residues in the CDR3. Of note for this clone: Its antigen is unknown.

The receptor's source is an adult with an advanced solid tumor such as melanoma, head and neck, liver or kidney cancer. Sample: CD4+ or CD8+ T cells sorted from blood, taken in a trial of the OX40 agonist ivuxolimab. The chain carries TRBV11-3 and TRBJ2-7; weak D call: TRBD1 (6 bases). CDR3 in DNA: TGTGCCAGCAGCCCTGAACAGGGAAGGGGGGAGCAGTACTTC. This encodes CASSPEQGRGEQYF.